The 29 T cell receptor beta chains reported below all come from one sample, sequenced in a study of cytotoxic CD8 clonotypes in ibrutinib-treated CLL. Using immunoSEQ multiplex PCR, the repertoire was profiled, and TCRdb retains in-frame clones only, with some absent. The top ten hold roughly 13% of the sample, which has roughly 200,000 clones, over 55% seen once. Sequenced here: PBMCs, sampled after 24 months of ibrutinib treatment. The receptors stem from a human donor with chronic lymphocytic leukemia.

This chain's CDR3 is CASSQAGGEQYF. The CDR3 nucleotides are TGTGCCAGTAGTCAGGCAGGGGGCGAGCAGTACTTC. The rearrangement uses TRBV19 and TRBJ2-7, with 7 bases matching TRBD1. Germline CDR1 reads LNHDA; CDR2 reads SQIVND (reference sequence). The CDR3 consists of 12 residues. After removal of 5 bases from V and 6 bases from J, the junction contained 4 bases not matched to a gene. Supplemented by reference TRBV19 and TRBJ2-7, the full variable domain reads DGGITQSPKYLFRKEGQNVTLSCEQNLNHDAMYWYRQDPGQGLRLIYYSQIVNDFQKGDIAEGYSVSREKKESFPLTVTSAQKNPTAFYLCASSQAGGEQYFGPGTRLTVT.

This clone was counted only a few times. The DNA for the CDR3 is TGTGCCTGGAGCAAGGACAGAGTTACTGGAAACACCATATATTTT. As protein: CAWSKDRVTGNTIYF. The rearrangement links TRBV30 to TRBJ1-3, with D tentatively TRBD1 (6 bases). CDR1 and CDR2 from the germline V gene are GTSNPN and SVGIG (reference sequence). CDR3 length: 15 amino acids. Trimming pared 3 bases from V and 2 bases from J, leaving 14 bases between.

This clone was seen only once. The chain employs TRBV6-5 and TRBJ2-1; 8 bases are shared with TRBD2. The CDR3 is 15 amino acids. Germline V gene lookup returns CDR1 MNHEY and CDR2 SVGAGI. Trimming took 3 bases from V and 7 from J; bases not matched to a gene: 8. This chain's CDR3 is CASSYTVAGTNEQFF. In DNA, the CDR3 is TGTGCCAGCAGTTATACCGTAGCGGGGACTAATGAGCAGTTCTTC.

This chain links TRBV5-1 with TRBJ2-7, with D possibly being TRBD1 (6 bases). The germline V and J ends were trimmed by 3 bases and 1 base, with 14 bases remaining between them. This CDR3 region has 15 residues. Germline CDR1 and CDR2: SGHRS and YFSETQ. The CDR3 DNA reads as TGCGCCAGCAGCTCAATGCCAAGGGGGTCCTACGAGCAGTACTTC. Protein product: CASSSMPRGSYEQYF.

The V gene is TRBV11-2, the J gene TRBJ2-7; D is undetermined. This CDR3 is 11 amino acids long. V lost 3 bases and J 7 bases, leaving 7 bases between the germline ends. Germline assignment: CDR1 SGHAT and CDR2 FQNNGV. The CDR3 spells CASSFSREQYF. Written as DNA, the CDR3 is TGTGCCAGCAGCTTCTCTCGAGAGCAGTACTTC.

The J gene is TRBJ2-7, the V gene TRBV7-2; weak D call: TRBD2 (6 bases). V was clipped by 4 bases and J by 3 bases, with 19 bases between them. The germline CDR1 and CDR2 sequences are SGHTA and FQGNSA. The CDR3 totals 16 residues. The CDR3 bases are TGTGCCAGCAGCTCTCTGGGCGGGACGCGCCTCTACGAGCAGTACTTC. Its protein is CASSSLGGTRLYEQYF.

V and J are TRBV5-1 and TRBJ1-2; D gene ambiguous. Germline V gene data show CDR1 as SGHRS and CDR2 as YFSETQ. The CDR3 spans 15 residues. Trimming pared 5 bases from V and 0 bases from J, leaving 14 bases between. CDR3 amino acids: CASSFFGTPNYGYTF. The CDR3 DNA is TGCGCCAGCAGTTTTTTTGGAACACCTAACTATGGCTACACCTTC.

J is TRBJ2-7 and V is TRBV6-1; D is possibly TRBD1 (6 bases). The CDR3 extends over 14 amino acids. Trimming shortened V by 5 bases and J by 2 bases, and 13 bases separated the two germline ends. Germline CDR1 and CDR2: MNHNS and SASEGT. CDR3 protein: CASSQPRDTYEQYF. CDR3 DNA: TGTGCCAGCAGTCAACCCCGGGACACCTACGAGCAGTACTTC.

This chain connects TRBV2 to TRBJ1-2; 9 nucleotides line up with TRBD1. This CDR3 region has 15 residues. J was trimmed by 4 bases and V by 5 bases; bases with no gene match: 8. Germline V gene lookup returns CDR1 SNHLY and CDR2 FYNNEI. DNA for the CDR3: TGTGCCAGCAGTTTTGGACAGGGGCAGCGCTATGGCTACACCTTC. Encoded protein: CASSFGQGQRYGYTF.

This sequence joins TRBV20-1 and TRBJ1-1; no clear D. Trimming shortened V by 6 bases and J by 5 bases, and 10 bases separated the two germline ends. Germline loops: CDR1 DFQATT, CDR2 SNEGSKA (reference sequence). The CDR3 spans 11 residues. The chain's CDR3 is CSANSKTEAFF. CDR3 in DNA: TGCAGTGCCAACAGTAAAACTGAAGCTTTCTTT.

The chain carries TRBV11-2 and TRBJ2-7, with 9 bases identical to TRBD1. With V trimmed by 5 bases and J by 3 bases, 11 bases remained unmatched. This CDR3 has 16 residues. Germline CDR1 and CDR2: SGHAT and FQNNGV. The CDR3 DNA sequence: TGTGCCAGCAGCCCACTTCCGGGACAGGGAAGCTACGAGCAGTACTTC. Translating gives CASSPLPGQGSYEQYF.

The sample holds one count of this clone. The V and J genes are TRBV5-1 and TRBJ1-3; 7 positions match TRBD1. Germline trimming cut 4 bases from V and 0 bases from J; bases unmatched to any gene: 7. CDR3 length: 16 amino acids. CDR1 SGHRS and CDR2 YFSETQ come from the germline V gene. CDR3 protein: CASSEGQPASGNTIYF. The CDR3 coding sequence is TGCGCCAGCAGCGAGGGACAGCCCGCCTCTGGAAACACCATATATTTT. The full variable domain, rest sourced from reference TRBV5-1 and TRBJ1-3, is KAGVTQTPRYLIKTRGQQVTLSCSPISGHRSVSWYQQTPGQGLQFLFEYFSETQRNKGNFPGRFSGRQFSNSRSEMNVSTLELGDSALYLCASSEGQPASGNTIYFGEGSWLTVV.

This clone was picked up a small number of times. The rearrangement joins TRBV5-4 to TRBJ1-2, with 10 bases matching TRBD1. Germline CDR1 SGHNT, CDR2 YYREEE (reference sequence). The CDR3 spans 15 residues. Trimming took 6 bases from V and 0 from J; bases not matched to a gene: 5. The CDR3 spells CASTKGQGANYGYTF. As DNA, the CDR3 is TGTGCCAGCACCAAAGGACAGGGGGCTAACTATGGCTACACCTTC.

The rearrangement links TRBV14 to TRBJ1-3; no reliable D call. This CDR3 is built from 14 residues. Trimming shortened V by 1 base and J by 2 bases, and 6 bases separated the two germline ends. Germline lookup yields CDR1 SGHDN and CDR2 FVKESK. CDR3 region: CASSQVTTGNTIYF. The CDR3 region has the DNA TGTGCCAGCAGCCAAGTTACAACTGGAAACACCATATATTTT.

J is TRBJ2-1 and V is TRBV2; D remains unclear. CDR3 length: 13 amino acids. CDR1 SNHLY and CDR2 FYNNEI come from the germline V gene. With 7 bases removed from V and 5 bases from J, the gap between germline ends came to 12 bases. This chain's CDR3 is CASKHGRHNEQFF. The CDR3 DNA follows: TGTGCCAGCAAACACGGCCGACACAATGAGCAGTTCTTC.

The rearrangement uses TRBV9 and TRBJ2-1; 9 bases fit TRBD2. Germline V gene lookup returns CDR1 SGDLS and CDR2 YYNGEE. This CDR3 has 15 residues. Germline trimming cut 7 bases from V and 5 bases from J; bases unmatched to any gene: 10. The CDR3 DNA follows: TGTGCCAGCCAAGGGGGACTAGCAGCGAACAATGAGCAGTTCTTC. It is translated as CASQGGLAANNEQFF.

The chain recombines TRBV10-3 with TRBJ2-2; D is unclear. Germline V gives CDR1 ENHRY, CDR2 SYGVKD. There are 16 residues in the CDR3. V lost 6 bases, J lost 2 bases, and 16 bases lay in between. As DNA, the CDR3 is TGTGCCATCAGCCAGACCGCCTTAGGAAACACCGGGGAGCTGTTTTTT. Encoded protein: CAISQTALGNTGELFF.

This chain uses TRBV4-3 with TRBJ2-7, with TRBD2 matching 9 bases. The V gene end was trimmed by 0 bases and the J gene end by 5 bases; junction bases not matched to a gene: 5. CDR1 LGHNA and CDR2 YSLEER come from the germline V gene. The CDR3 has 15 amino acids. CDR3 sequence: CASSQEGAGGHEQYF. CDR3 sequence (DNA): TGCGCCAGCAGCCAAGAAGGTGCGGGAGGGCACGAGCAGTACTTC.

This rearrangement joins TRBV29-1 to TRBJ2-4; D not resolved. Germline V gene lookup returns CDR1 SQVTM and CDR2 ANQGSEA. CDR3 length: 20 residues. Trimming stripped 0 bases from V and 0 bases from J, with 24 bases between. CDR3 coding DNA: TGCAGCGTTGAAGATTTTCTTCAGATCGGTCCAGGAGAAGCCAAAAACATTCAGTACTTC. Translating it yields CSVEDFLQIGPGEAKNIQYF.

This clone was seen a single time. The V call is TRBV27, the J call TRBJ2-7, with 10 positions matching TRBD2. The ends lost 4 bases at V and 4 bases at J; junction bases unmatched: 10. CDR3 length equals 16 residues. Germline V CDR1 and CDR2: MNHEY, SMNVEV (reference sequence). CDR3 nucleotide sequence: TGTGCCAGCAGTTCTATGGGGACTAGCGAGAGTTACGAGCAGTACTTC. This gives the protein CASSSMGTSESYEQYF.

This clone occurred a few times. The chain combines TRBV19 with TRBJ1-2, with TRBD1 matching 8 bases. The V gene's germline CDR1 is LNHDA and CDR2 SQIVND (reference sequence). The trim removed 5 bases at V and 0 bases at J, leaving 11 bases unmatched. The CDR3 runs to 17 residues. CDR3 bases: TGTGCCAGTAGTGTAGGACAGGGCGATCGTCCTAACTATGGCTACACCTTC. Translating it yields CASSVGQGDRPNYGYTF.

This clone was observed a few times. The chain has TRBV27 and TRBJ1-4; D is possibly TRBD1 (6 bases). Germline V gene sequence: CDR1 MNHEY, CDR2 SMNVEV (reference sequence). With 6 bases removed from V and 8 bases from J, the gap between germline ends came to 13 bases. The CDR3 loop spans 13 amino acids. The CDR3 DNA sequence: TGTGCCAGCAGAGGGCAGGGGAGGGAAAAACTGTTTTTT. This translates into CASRGQGREKLFF. Full variable domain (rest looked up from reference TRBV27 and TRBJ1-4): EAQVTQNPRYLITVTGKKLTVTCSQNMNHEYMSWYRQDPGLGLRQIYYSMNVEVTDKGDVPEGYKVSRKEKRNFPLILESPSPNQTSLYFCASRGQGREKLFFGSGTQLSVL.

CDR3 in DNA: TGTGCCAGCAGCTTAGTCGGCAGGGGAGACTACTATGGCTACACCTTC. As protein: CASSLVGRGDYYGYTF. The rearrangement joins TRBV7-8 to TRBJ1-2; D may be TRBD1 (6 bases). CDR1 and CDR2 (germline): SGHVS, FQNEAQ. The CDR3 covers 16 residues. Trimming cost V 1 base and J 3 bases, with 15 bases left between them.

In this sample, this clone turned up once. V usage is TRBV6-5 and J usage is TRBJ2-5; the match to TRBD1 covers 8 bases. Losses at the gene ends were 5 bases for V and 2 bases for J; bases not matched to a gene: 7. This CDR3 comprises 15 residues. Germline V gene data show CDR1 as MNHEY and CDR2 as SVGAGI. The CDR3 loop is CASSNGGDRQETQYF. The CDR3 nucleotides are TGTGCCAGCAGTAACGGTGGGGACAGGCAAGAGACCCAGTACTTC.

V is TRBV7-3 and J is TRBJ2-1, with D perhaps matching TRBD1 (5 bases). The CDR3 is 13 amino acids. V dropped 6 bases and J dropped 5 bases, with 11 bases sitting between them. Germline V CDR1 and CDR2: SGHTA, FQGTGA. Written as DNA, the CDR3 is TGTGCCAGCAGTTCGGACAAAGACAATGAGCAGTTCTTC. The encoded protein is CASSSDKDNEQFF.

The chain carries TRBV7-2 and TRBJ2-2, with D perhaps being TRBD1 or TRBD2 (5 bases each). The V and J ends lost 5 bases and 5 bases respectively, with 15 bases between them. The CDR3 has 15 residues. Germline V lookup: CDR1 SGHTA, CDR2 FQGNSA. CDR3 in DNA: TGTGCCAGCAGCCATTTTGGGGGTGGAACCGGGGAGCTGTTTTTT. This translates into CASSHFGGGTGELFF.

In its sample, this clone was seen a few times. The V gene is TRBV28, the J gene TRBJ1-5; 7 nucleotides align to TRBD1. V lost 6 bases and J lost 6; bases outside the gene matches: 8. The CDR3 spans 14 residues. CDR1 is MDHEN, CDR2 SYDVKM, per germline. CDR3 sequence: CASSPTGIAQPQHF. CDR3 coding DNA: TGTGCCAGCAGCCCGACAGGGATTGCTCAGCCCCAGCATTTT.

A few counts support this clone. CDR3 residues: CASSPGGLLTGELFF. CDR3 DNA sequence: TGTGCCAGTAGTCCTGGGGGACTCCTAACAGGGGAGCTGTTTTTT. The gene calls are TRBV19 and TRBJ2-2, with D perhaps TRBD2 (6 bases). Per the germline V gene, CDR1 is LNHDA and CDR2 is SQIVND (reference sequence). This CDR3 has 15 amino acids. V dropped 5 bases and J dropped 8 bases, with 18 bases sitting between them.

This clone has only a few counts. This chain's CDR3 is CASSIWGTQETQYF. The CDR3 DNA is TGTGCCAGTAGTATATGGGGCACCCAAGAGACCCAGTACTTC. The chain employs TRBV19 and TRBJ2-5, with D perhaps TRBD1 (5 bases). Trimming pared 2 bases from V and 1 base from J, leaving 8 bases between. Germline CDR1 is LNHDA and CDR2 is SQIVND (reference sequence). The CDR3 totals 14 residues.